Listed here is a single TCR beta chain. Its binding antigen is unknown. No base quality information exists; no much larger clone differs at one position. This sample is drawn from a study of cytomegalovirus exposure and HLA in healthy donors (dated by TCRdb to 2015 to 2018). Notes on the research overall: According to a later analysis, the 110 or so validation repertoires were produced on the same platform as the roughly 720 repertoires of the first cohort. To predict cytomegalovirus infection status, the study brought together high-throughput TCR immunosequencing, statistical association of individual TCRs with disease status, and machine learning. The study aimed to test whether cataloging public T cell receptors could reveal signatures of past pathogen exposure. A separate validation cohort of some 130 different subjects was used in addition to the roughly 670-subject first cohort. Study-wide conclusions, independent of this receptor: In the study, approximately 160 TCR beta chains were listed as associated with cytomegalovirus. In vitro tests confirmed that a few of the cytomegalovirus-associated TCR beta chains recognize cytomegalovirus antigens. While some public TCRs were present in many individuals, most TCR sequences turned up only very rarely across donors. The classifier was reported to diagnose cytomegalovirus status with high specificity and sensitivity in both the original cohort and the validation cohort. All 120 or so repertoires were used to score co-occurrence in the validation cohort in a later analysis, because that analysis had no HLA typing for the cohort. Subsequent analysis determined that TCRs grouped into clusters in the first cohort also showed a tendency toward co-occurrence across the 120 or so validation repertoires, and 85% to 95% of cluster scores exceeded 0. The authors suggested that the approach could potentially be generalized to other disease states and immunological phenotypes.

Trimming removed 4 bases from V and 3 bases from J, leaving 23 bases between the germline ends. The CDR1 and CDR2 encoded by the germline V gene are SGHRS and YFSETQ. The CDR3, from cysteine to phenylalanine, totals 18 residues. The kept DNA is CDR3 alone, 54 bases in frame from the first base. Donors formed part of the validation cohort, which comprised fewer than 150 subjects and was distinct from the first cohort of fewer than 750 subjects. Library generation was performed with the immunoSEQ multiplex PCR assay. The study's processing was this. A statistical classification framework was built for diagnosing cytomegalovirus status from the catalog of TCR beta chain sequences. As stored in TCRdb, this immuneACCESS dataset retains in-frame rearrangements with V and J assigned. A fraction of the clones does not appear; measured against another copy, unresolved V genes explain less than half of the discrepancy, and the remainder lacks a known reason. That table furnishes V, J and clone size, whereas the DNA furnished D and trimming. For this sample there are roughly 150,000 clones; 94% appear just once. Approximately 1.8% of the sample goes to the ten largest clones.

The TCR was taken from a man between 18 and 35 years old in good health and CMV-seropositive. The sample comprised PBMCs. The V gene is TRBV5-1 and the J gene is TRBJ2-1; the D gene is possibly TRBD1, with 6 bases matching. CDR3 reads: CASSPRTGWLADYNEQFF. The nucleotide sequence reads TGCGCCAGCAGCCCCAGAACAGGGTGGTTGGCTGACTACAATGAGCAGTTCTTC. With the portions outside the CDR3 filled from the reference TRBV5-1 and TRBJ2-1 genes, the complete variable region becomes KAGVTQTPRYLIKTRGQQVTLSCSPISGHRSVSWYQQTPGQGLQFLFEYFSETQRNKGNFPGRFSGRQFSNSRSEMNVSTLELGDSALYLCASSPRTGWLADYNEQFFGPGTRLTVL.